This T cell receptor beta chain is drawn from a study of memory CD4+ T cells and cytomegalovirus serostatus. Measured with immunoSEQ multiplex PCR; TCRdb has only the in-frame clones, and not every one. There are 50,000 or so clones in the sample; approximately 74% occur only once, and 1.2% lies in the top ten. V dropped 5 bases and J dropped 5 bases, with 19 bases sitting between them. CDR3 length: 15 amino acids. Germline V gene sequence: CDR1 SGHNT, CDR2 YYREEE (reference sequence). Single viable CD3+CD4+CD8-CD45RO+ cells were sorted as the memory CD4+ T cells. CMV serostatus came from serum IgG against pp150, pp28, p38, p52.

The sequence derives from an adult in good health and CMV-seropositive. Source material: memory CD4+ T cells from blood. The rearrangement joins TRBV5-4 to TRBJ2-5, with D possibly being TRBD1 or TRBD2 (7 bases each). CDR3 DNA sequence: TGTGCCAGCAGTCAACAGCAGGGGGGGCGGGAGACCCAGTACTTC. Translated, it gives CASSQQQGGRETQYF. Variable domain in full (rest from reference TRBV5-4 and TRBJ2-5): ETGVTQSPTHLIKTRGQQVTLRCSSQSGHNTVSWYQQALGQGPQFIFQYYREEENGRGNFPPRFSGLQFPNYSSELNVNALELDDSALYLCASSQQQGGRETQYFGPGTRLLVL.